These T cell receptor beta chains were read from a single sample in a study of glioma-infiltrating T cells after dendritic cell vaccination. The repertoire was sequenced with immunoSEQ multiplex PCR; TCRdb's copy has only in-frame clones and lacks some. The sample holds over 90,000 clones, about four fifths seen once. Sequences were derived from blood, sampled before dendritic cell vaccination. The receptors derive from a human donor with glioblastoma. The CDR3 runs from the conserved cysteine through the conserved F or W. D genes are given only for firm matches. Size is omitted from some rows. Given values are once, few, many or a class for expanded clones.

D | J | V | size | length | CDR3 | DNA
- | TRBJ1-6 | TRBV6-5 | few | 14 | CASRRTASNSPLHF | TGTGCCAGCAGGAGGACAGCTAGTAATTCACCCCTCCACTTT
- | TRBJ2-4 | TRBV6-6 | - | 13 | CASRSRAKNIQYF | TGTGCCAGCAGGTCGAGGGCCAAAAACATTCAGTACTTC
TRBD2 | TRBJ2-5 | TRBV7-2 | - | 18 | CASSLMGLAGGPIETQYF | TGTGCCAGCAGCTTAATGGGACTAGCGGGGGGGCCCATAGAGACCCAGTACTTC
- | TRBJ2-5 | TRBV5-1 | - | 15 | CASSLNYGGEETQYF | TGCGCCAGCAGCTTGAATTACGGAGGGGAAGAGACCCAGTACTTC
TRBD1 | TRBJ1-1 | TRBV5-1 | - | 18 | CASSSNPGGLVTHTEAFF | TGCGCCAGCAGCTCAAACCCAGGGGGCTTGGTCACTCACACTGAAGCTTTCTTT
- | TRBJ2-1 | TRBV6-5 | - | 15 | CASSRSGRTYGEQFF | TGTGCCAGCAGTCGCTCGGGAAGGACCTACGGTGAGCAGTTCTTC
- | TRBJ1-2 | TRBV7-2 | - | 13 | CASTLSGGHGYTF | TGTGCCAGCACCCTATCCGGGGGACATGGCTACACCTTC
- | TRBJ2-7 | TRBV27 | - | 14 | CASSFQEGQDEQYF | TGTGCCAGCAGTTTTCAGGAGGGGCAGGACGAGCAGTACTTC
TRBD1 | TRBJ1-6 | TRBV10-3 | - | 18 | CAISESTGTGGENSPLHF | TGTGCCATCAGTGAATCGACCGGGACAGGGGGCGAAAATTCACCCCTCCACTTT
- | TRBJ2-7 | TRBV30 | - | 16 | CAWNSGGPPFLSEQYF | TGTGCCTGGAACTCAGGAGGACCGCCCTTTCTTAGCGAGCAGTACTTC
- | TRBJ1-1 | TRBV9 | - | 14 | CASSPQTGNTEAFF | TGTGCCAGCAGCCCTCAGACGGGGAACACTGAAGCTTTCTTT
TRBD1 | TRBJ2-3 | TRBV7-9 | - | 15 | CASSLRTGGIDTQYF | TGTGCCAGCAGCCTGCGGACAGGGGGAATAGATACGCAGTATTTT
- | TRBJ2-2 | TRBV7-3 | - | 15 | CASSLGREDTGELFF | TGTGCCAGCAGCTTAGGCAGGGAGGACACCGGGGAGCTGTTTTTT
- | TRBJ2-3 | TRBV30 | few | 16 | CAWTALAGISTDTQYF | TGTGCCTGGACGGCCTTGGCGGGGATTAGCACAGATACGCAGTATTTT
- | TRBJ2-3 | TRBV30 | - | 14 | CAWRRSSNVGTQYF | TGTGCCTGGAGGAGGTCGTCGAACGTAGGTACGCAGTATTTT
TRBD1 | TRBJ2-2 | TRBV18 | - | 14 | CASSPDRGTGELFF | TGTGCCAGCTCACCAGACAGGGGCACCGGGGAGCTGTTTTTT
- | TRBJ1-1 | TRBV6-5 | - | 12 | CATWRDRTEAFF | TGTGCCACCTGGAGAGATCGGACTGAAGCTTTCTTT
- | TRBJ2-7 | TRBV27 | - | 15 | CASIFKEKTAYEQYF | TGTGCCAGTATTTTCAAGGAGAAGACGGCATACGAGCAGTACTTC
TRBD2 | TRBJ2-3 | TRBV6-5 | - | 16 | CASSWGLAGSTDTQYF | TGTGCCAGCAGTTGGGGACTAGCGGGGTCCACAGATACGCAGTATTTT
TRBD2 | TRBJ2-5 | TRBV27 | - | 16 | CASSQILAGGSETQYF | TGTGCCAGCAGTCAAATACTAGCGGGGGGTTCAGAGACCCAGTACTTC
TRBD1 | TRBJ2-7 | TRBV5-8 | - | 17 | CASSYRDRWAVGYEQYF | TGTGCCAGCAGTTACCGGGACAGGTGGGCGGTTGGTTACGAGCAGTACTTC
- | TRBJ2-2 | TRBV18 | - | 15 | CASSPTGKNTGELFF | TGTGCCAGCTCACCGACAGGAAAAAACACCGGGGAGCTGTTTTTT
TRBD1 | TRBJ1-4 | TRBV6-5 | - | 16 | CASSFLQGGGNEKLFF | TGTGCCAGCAGTTTCTTACAGGGGGGTGGTAATGAAAAACTGTTTTTT
- | TRBJ2-7 | TRBV5-6 | - | 13 | CASRRGQGGEQYF | TGTGCCAGCAGAAGGGGGCAGGGGGGCGAGCAGTACTTC
TRBD1 | TRBJ1-4 | TRBV18 | - | 15 | CASSPNRGSNEKLFF | TGTGCCAGCTCACCTAACAGGGGGAGTAATGAAAAACTGTTTTTT
TRBD2 | TRBJ2-7 | TRBV5-4 | - | 14 | CASSAQGGASEQYF | TGTGCCAGCAGCGCGCAGGGAGGGGCTAGCGAGCAGTACTTC
TRBD2 | TRBJ2-3 | TRBV10-3 | - | 18 | CAISESYRGGPSTDTQYF | TGTGCCATCAGTGAGTCCTATCGGGGGGGGCCTAGCACAGATACGCAGTATTTT
- | TRBJ1-2 | TRBV10-3 | few | 15 | CAISDKTGVSGGYTF | TGTGCCATCAGTGATAAGACTGGTGTTTCGGGAGGCTACACCTTC